A selection of T cell receptor beta chains follows, all from one sample in a study of blood T cell repertoires in COVID-19. Assay: immunoSEQ multiplex PCR; the TCRdb copy retains only in-frame clones and omits some. Among approximately 210,000 clones listed, around 82% were seen once. Material for sequencing was peripheral blood. These receptors all come from a woman aged 40-49 years with acute or convalescent COVID-19. Both conserved end residues are part of each CDR3. The order of the fields is V gene, J gene, CDR3 protein.

TRBV6-2/TRBV6-3	TRBJ1-6	CASSLDTYSPLHF
TRBV27	TRBJ1-6	CASSLEFVRNSPLHF
TRBV15	TRBJ2-7	CATSTTLTGLAFEQYF
TRBV5-6	TRBJ2-3	CASSADRGRGDTQYF
TRBV2	TRBJ1-1	CASSVGNPPEGRAFF
TRBV4-2	TRBJ1-1	CASSHLGGETTNTEAFF
TRBV3-1/TRBV3-2	TRBJ1-2	CASSPDLGGANGYTF
TRBV12-3/TRBV12-4	TRBJ2-1	CASSFWDREFF
TRBV15	TRBJ1-1	CATSRVGSGGGANTEAFF
TRBV14	TRBJ1-4	CASSHFPHQGNEKLFF
TRBV18	TRBJ1-1	CASSPGQGNTEAFF
TRBV4-2	TRBJ2-7	CASSQEYSGEYEQYF
TRBV12-5	TRBJ1-5	CASGNGGYNQPQHF
TRBV9	TRBJ2-3	CASGVDTDTQYF
TRBV5-1	TRBJ1-1	CASSSSLNTEAFF
TRBV2	TRBJ1-6	CASSEIPDSPLHF
TRBV27	TRBJ1-1	CASRKMAGGLNTEAFF
TRBV25-1	TRBJ1-2	CASSESGRASYGYTF
TRBV6-2/TRBV6-3	TRBJ2-7	CASSSQGVYEQYF
TRBV10-3	TRBJ2-1	CAISDPPKRAGGYNEQFF
TRBV19	TRBJ2-1	CASAGTGYNEQFF
TRBV7-8	TRBJ1-2	CASSPRVGDYGYTF
TRBV5-1	TRBJ1-1	CASSLDRVTEAFF
TRBV27	TRBJ2-2	CASRSQYTGELFF
TRBV15	TRBJ1-5	CATSRWTGYDNQPQHF
TRBV12-3/TRBV12-4	TRBJ2-4	CASSQGKNIQYF
TRBV6-5	TRBJ1-1	CASSYSRQTEAFF
TRBV27	TRBJ1-2	CASSSLVRGVLGGYTF
TRBV5-6	TRBJ1-5	CASSTGQDGGQPQHF
TRBV2	TRBJ1-1	CASTPRVDTEAFF
TRBV27	TRBJ2-7	CASIPPGGNGREQYF
TRBV7-9	TRBJ2-1	CASRPGRGSSYNEQFF
TRBV2	TRBJ2-7	CASMLQGSTYEQYF
TRBV14	TRBJ2-5	CASSHSGTQYF
TRBV6-5	TRBJ2-1	CASSSTGQGAPQQFF
TRBV19	TRBJ2-7	CASSPPTGIYEQYF
TRBV24-1	TRBJ2-3	CATSDRGTALPDTQYF
TRBV15	TRBJ2-5	CATSRVEEETQYF
TRBV2	TRBJ1-1	CASSTGHPVAFF
TRBV7-6	TRBJ2-7	CASSLEDRGGVFSYEQYF